Following are 27 T cell receptor beta chains from one sample sequenced in a study of T cells after yellow fever vaccination. TCRdb called the 5' RACE reads again in MiXCR, with one record for every CDR3 protein. Here the sample spans 120,000 or so distinct CDR3 sequences, around 15% being singletons. Sequencing used CD8+ T cells sorted from PBMCs, obtained 5 days after the yellow fever booster vaccination. These receptors all stem from a man between 18 and 29 years old who received the YFV17D yellow fever vaccine.

This clonotype was seen repeatedly, ten times or more. The chain uses TRBV29-1 and TRBJ2-5, with TRBD1 matching 7 bases. J was trimmed by 5 bases and V by 7 bases; bases with no gene match: 7. Germline loops: CDR1 SQVTM, CDR2 ANQGSEA. This CDR3 spans 12 amino acids. The chain's CDR3 is CSGRQGVETQYF. CDR3 sequence (DNA): TGCAGCGGACGACAGGGAGTTGAGACCCAGTACTTC.

The chain recombines TRBV7-9 with TRBJ2-1; D gene ambiguous. The CDR3 contains 12 residues. Per germline, CDR1 SEHNR and CDR2 FQNEAQ (reference sequence). V lost 7 bases and J lost 3, with 7 bases in between. The CDR3 protein is CASTLSYNEQFF. CDR3 nucleotide sequence: TGTGCCAGCACCCTCAGCTACAATGAGCAGTTCTTC.

J is TRBJ2-1 and V is TRBV5-1, with TRBD2 as a possible D gene (5 bases). The CDR3 has 17 amino acids. The ends were cut back, 3 bases at V and 8 bases at J, with 24 bases in the middle. The germline gives CDR1 SGHRS, CDR2 YFSETQ. The CDR3 sequence is CASSSKPWTSNTDEQFF. In DNA form, the CDR3 reads TGCGCCAGCAGCTCTAAACCGTGGACTTCTAATACAGATGAGCAGTTCTTC.

The V gene is TRBV15, the J gene TRBJ1-5; 7 nucleotides match TRBD1. CDR1 and CDR2 (germline): LNHNV, YYDKDF (reference sequence). V shed 3 bases and J 9 bases; nucleotides not matched to a gene: 8. CDR3 length equals 14 residues. The CDR3 DNA follows: TGTGCCACCAGCAGGACAGGGTATCTTTCGCCCCAGCATTTT. This encodes CATSRTGYLSPQHF.

The V and J genes are TRBV29-1 and TRBJ1-1; a weak D match, TRBD1 (5 bases). CDR1 SQVTM and CDR2 ANQGSEA come from the germline V gene. CDR3 length equals 12 residues. Trimming removed 6 bases at V and 6 bases at J, with 14 bases between. The CDR3 region is CSVLQGWAEAFF. CDR3 sequence (DNA): TGCAGCGTCCTCCAGGGTTGGGCTGAAGCTTTCTTT.

Worth noting for this clonotype: The junction departs from the called germline gene at one end, perhaps through a read error. This CDR3 is CATSKLASSTDTQYF. CDR3 coding DNA: TGTGCCACCAGTAAATTGGCTTCTAGCACAGATACGCAGTATTTT. The chain recombines TRBV27 with TRBJ2-3; D remains ambiguous. This CDR3 region has 15 residues. Germline-derived CDR1 and CDR2 are MNHEY and SMNVEV (reference sequence).

This clonotype has only a few counts. This chain connects TRBV4-2 to TRBJ2-1, with 8 bases that match TRBD1. The junction had 5 bases not matched to a gene; V was cut back by 0 bases and J by 7 bases. The germline V gene encodes CDR1 LGHNA and CDR2 YNFKEQ. The CDR3 is 15 amino acids. CDR3 nucleotide sequence: TGTGCCAGCAGCCAAGAAACAGGGGGTGTGAATGAGCAGTTCTTC. This gives the protein CASSQETGGVNEQFF.

The chain uses TRBV4-3 and TRBJ2-2; D call uncertain. There are 17 residues in the CDR3. Germline loops: CDR1 LGHNA, CDR2 YSLEER. With 0 bases removed from V and 5 bases from J, the gap between germline ends came to 16 bases. This CDR3 reads CASSQDSGELRTGELFF. Here the CDR3 DNA reads TGCGCCAGCAGCCAAGATTCCGGTGAATTAAGAACCGGGGAGCTGTTTTTT.

The genes are TRBV7-9 and TRBJ1-1, with D unclear. The CDR3 runs 15 residues. V gave up 8 bases and J gave up 1 base, with 17 bases separating them. The germline gives CDR1 SEHNR, CDR2 FQNEAQ (reference sequence). The CDR3 protein is CASRPPRGSNTEAFF. The CDR3 DNA reads TGTGCCAGCCGCCCCCCCCGGGGTTCGAACACTGAAGCTTTCTTT.

This clonotype turned up a few times. The chain employs TRBV6-2 or TRBV6-3 and TRBJ2-7; 7 bases align to TRBD1. V shed 4 bases, J shed 6 bases, and the junction held 9 bases outside the gene matches. The germline V gene has CDR1 MNHEY and CDR2 SVGEGT. CDR3 length: 14 residues. The CDR3 region has the DNA TGTGCCAGCAGTTCCCCCAGGGGGAAAGGCGAGCAGTACGTC. Its protein is CASSSPRGKGEQYV.

This clonotype was observed a few times. The chain employs TRBV12-3 or TRBV12-4 and TRBJ2-7; D is possibly TRBD1 or TRBD2 (5 bases each). V was clipped by 4 bases and J by 7 bases, with 11 bases between them. This CDR3 has 12 amino acids. This CDR3 is CASSYGTLEQYF. The CDR3 nucleotides read TGTGCCAGCAGTTACGGGACGTTAGAGCAGTACTTC.

The table lists this clonotype with a few counts. The rearrangement uses TRBV7-9 and TRBJ2-1; D not certain. V dropped 1 base and J dropped 8 bases, with 12 bases sitting between them. CDR1 and CDR2 from the germline V gene are SEHNR and FQNEAQ (reference sequence). The CDR3 consists of 14 residues. As DNA, the CDR3 is TGTGCCAGCAGCTTAGAACAGATTAGGGATGAGCAGTTCTTC. Translated, it gives CASSLEQIRDEQFF.

At least ten counts were recorded for this clonotype. The genes are TRBV4-1 and TRBJ2-5; 10 nucleotides align to TRBD2. The J segment lost 2 bases and the V segment lost 3 bases, leaving 9 bases of the junction unmatched. The CDR3 spans 17 residues. CDR1 MGHRA and CDR2 YSYEKL come from the germline V gene. As DNA, the CDR3 is TGCGCCAGCAGCCAGGGGATTCTTAGCGGGGGGCAAGAGACCCAGTACTTC. Its translation: CASSQGILSGGQETQYF.

This rearrangement joins TRBV23-1 to TRBJ2-7; maybe TRBD1 (6 bases). TRBV23-1 counts as an open reading frame of uncertain function. V lost 0 bases and J lost 1, with 22 bases in between. This CDR3 is built from 19 residues. The CDR3 DNA is TGCGCCAGCAGTCAATCCCTGGTCATAGGCAGGGGATTTTCCTACGAGCAGTACGTC. Translation gives CASSQSLVIGRGFSYEQYV.

The gene calls are TRBV12-3 or TRBV12-4 and TRBJ2-7; D tentatively reads TRBD1 or TRBD2 (5 bases each). Deletions cut 4 bases from V and 2 bases from J, with 12 bases between. The CDR3 runs to 14 residues. This CDR3 is CASSWDGYTYEQYF. CDR3 sequence (DNA): TGTGCCAGCAGTTGGGACGGATATACCTACGAGCAGTACTTC.

The rearrangement uses TRBV4-1 and TRBJ2-5; 11 nucleotides agree with TRBD1. V gave up 2 bases and J gave up 5 bases; unmatched junction bases: 4. The length of the CDR3 is 15 residues. From germline, CDR1 is MGHRA and CDR2 YSYEKL. CDR3 protein: CASSQRTGGYETQYF. Written as DNA, the CDR3 is TGCGCCAGCAGCCAACGGACAGGGGGCTACGAGACCCAGTACTTC.

This chain joins TRBV7-8 and TRBJ2-2; maybe TRBD1 (5 bases). Deletions cut 5 bases from V and 0 bases from J, with 16 bases between. Germline-derived CDR1 and CDR2 are SGHVS and FQNEAQ. The CDR3 is 17 amino acids. DNA for the CDR3: TGTGCCAGCAGCCGAAGGGGTGACCATCCGAACACCGGGGAGCTGTTTTTT. This translates into CASSRRGDHPNTGELFF.

V is TRBV4-1 and J is TRBJ1-1; no clear D gene. With 4 bases removed from V and 1 base from J, the gap between germline ends came to 10 bases. CDR3 length: 14 residues. Germline V lookup: CDR1 MGHRA, CDR2 YSYEKL. The CDR3: CASSPRARNTEAFF. DNA for the CDR3: TGCGCCAGCAGCCCCCGGGCAAGGAACACTGAAGCTTTCTTT.

This clonotype showed up just a few times. The rearrangement links TRBV7-9 to TRBJ2-5; 10 nucleotides agree with TRBD2. Germline CDR1 and CDR2: SEHNR and FQNEAQ (reference sequence). V shed 2 bases and J 5 bases; nucleotides not matched to a gene: 8. The CDR3 consists of 16 residues. CDR3 loop: CASSLPLAGVRETQYF. The CDR3 DNA reads TGTGCCAGCAGCTTACCCCTAGCGGGGGTACGGGAGACCCAGTACTTC.

The sample holds a few counts of this clonotype. This chain joins TRBV20-1 and TRBJ2-5; TRBD2 agrees at 12 bases. CDR3 length equals 15 residues. Germline V gene lookup returns CDR1 DFQATT and CDR2 SNEGSKA (reference sequence). The V segment lost 3 bases and the J segment 5 bases; nucleotides outside the gene matches: 7. The CDR3 DNA follows: TGCAGTGCTAGTCTCCTAGCGGGGGGGCGGGAGACCCAGTACTTC. It is translated as CSASLLAGGRETQYF.

CDR3 in DNA: TGCGCCAGCAGCCAAGATTTCAGGGGGTACACCGGGGAGCTGTTTTTT. Amino acids: CASSQDFRGYTGELFF. The chain employs TRBV4-3 and TRBJ2-2; 7 positions agree with TRBD1. The CDR3 runs 16 residues. In germline, CDR1 is LGHNA, CDR2 YSLEER. V was clipped by 0 bases and J by 3 bases; unmatched bases: 4.

Many counts were recorded for this clonotype. This rearrangement joins TRBV12-3 or TRBV12-4 to TRBJ2-3, with D perhaps TRBD2 (6 bases). V shed 3 bases and J shed 2 bases, with 18 bases lying between them. CDR3 length: 17 residues. Written as DNA, the CDR3 is TGTGCCAGCAGTTTCTCGTTAGCGGTGCTTTTCACAGATACGCAGTATTTT. Its protein is CASSFSLAVLFTDTQYF.

This clonotype was observed a few times. DNA of the CDR3: TGTGCCAGCAGTTTGTACCCACTAGCGGTAACGGTGAATACGCAGTATTTT. It codes for CASSLYPLAVTVNTQYF. The rearrangement uses TRBV28 and TRBJ2-3; TRBD2 matches at 8 bases. The length of the CDR3 is 17 residues. Germline V gene sequence: CDR1 MDHEN, CDR2 SYDVKM. V lost 3 bases, J lost 7 bases, and 15 bases stayed unmatched.

The V call is TRBV12-3 or TRBV12-4, the J call TRBJ2-5; 8 bases map to TRBD2. The CDR3 runs to 15 residues. The J segment lost 5 bases and the V segment lost 4 bases, leaving 9 bases of the junction unmatched. The CDR3 nucleotides are TGTGCCAGCAGTTCTCGCCCGGGGGGGCTGGAGACCCAGTACTTC. Amino acids: CASSSRPGGLETQYF.

In its sample, this clonotype was seen a few times. V is TRBV12-3 or TRBV12-4 and J is TRBJ2-1, with 8 bases identical to TRBD2. The CDR3 consists of 15 residues. V shed 6 bases, J shed 9 bases, and the junction held 13 bases outside the gene matches. The CDR3 region is CASSSGTSGRGEQFF. DNA for the CDR3: TGTGCCAGCAGCTCCGGAACTAGCGGTAGGGGTGAGCAGTTCTTC.

The rearrangement links TRBV20-1 to TRBJ1-6; TRBD1 is a possible D gene (6 bases). Germline assignment: CDR1 DFQATT and CDR2 SNEGSKA (reference sequence). The CDR3 is 15 residues long. The germline V and J ends were trimmed by 1 base and 7 bases, with 14 bases remaining between them. The CDR3 here is CSARVGGADNSPLHF. Written as DNA, the CDR3 is TGCAGTGCTAGAGTAGGGGGGGCGGACAATTCACCCCTCCACTTT.

In its sample, this clonotype was seen a few times. The rearrangement links TRBV6-5 to TRBJ1-4, with unresolved D. The CDR3 length is 15 residues. Germline V gene lookup returns CDR1 MNHEY and CDR2 SVGAGI. V gave up 6 bases and J gave up 7 bases, with 18 bases separating them. The CDR3 sequence is CASSPLQVRGEKLFF. Here the CDR3 DNA reads TGTGCCAGCAGCCCCCTCCAGGTTCGGGGTGAAAAACTGTTTTTT.